These T cell receptor beta chains were read from a single sample in a study of early T cells in non-severe SARS-CoV-2 infection. TCRdb recomputed calls from the 5' RACE reads with MiXCR, one row per CDR3 protein. The data contain tens of thousands of distinct CDR3 sequences, roughly 7.9% of them singletons. This specimen consisted of whole blood, obtained at baseline. These TCRs come from an adult who was a healthcare worker with PCR-confirmed SARS-CoV-2 infection or an uninfected control (not recorded which). Each CDR3 is given with its conserved first and last residue. A D gene is named only where the DNA matches it firmly. Where a row states a size, it is once, few, many or the class of an expanded clone; other rows omit it.

CDR3nt: TGTGCCAGCAGTAAACCAGGGGTTGCACCCCTCCACTTT
CDR3aa: CASSKPGVAPLHF
abundance: many
v_gene: TRBV27
d_gene: NA
j_gene: TRBJ1-6

CDR3nt: TGCGCCAGCAGCCAAGGGCTAGCGGGGGGTTGGCAAGAGACCCAGTACTTC
CDR3aa: CASSQGLAGGWQETQYF
abundance: few
v_gene: TRBV4-1
d_gene: TRBD2
j_gene: TRBJ2-5

CDR3nt: TGCAGCGTTGACACAGGGGGGTCCGTCTATGGCTACACCTTC
CDR3aa: CSVDTGGSVYGYTF
abundance: many
v_gene: TRBV29-1
d_gene: TRBD1
j_gene: TRBJ1-2

CDR3nt: TGTGCCACCAGCCCCACGGGGGCCTACAATGAGCAGTTCTTC
CDR3aa: CATSPTGAYNEQFF
abundance: many
v_gene: TRBV19
d_gene: NA
j_gene: TRBJ2-1

CDR3nt: TGCGCCAGCAGTGAGTCCCTCCTCTTCGACACTGAAGCTTTCTTT
CDR3aa: CASSESLLFDTEAFF
abundance: NA
v_gene: TRBV10-2
d_gene: NA
j_gene: TRBJ1-1

CDR3nt: TGTGCCAGCAGTTACTCGGAAGGGGCTGAGTACGAGCAGTACTTC
CDR3aa: CASSYSEGAEYEQYF
abundance: NA
v_gene: TRBV6-2/TRBV6-3
d_gene: NA
j_gene: TRBJ2-7

CDR3nt: TGTGCCAGCAGCTTGGGACAGGGCTTCAATGAGCAGTTCTTC
CDR3aa: CASSLGQGFNEQFF
abundance: few
v_gene: TRBV9
d_gene: TRBD1
j_gene: TRBJ2-1

CDR3nt: TGTGCCAGCAGTGTCCAGGGGGCCCACAATGAGCAGTTCTTC
CDR3aa: CASSVQGAHNEQFF
abundance: many
v_gene: TRBV28
d_gene: TRBD1
j_gene: TRBJ2-1

CDR3nt: TGTGCCAGCAGTGACGAGGGTAATCAGCCCCAGCATTTT
CDR3aa: CASSDEGNQPQHF
abundance: many
v_gene: TRBV2
d_gene: NA
j_gene: TRBJ1-5

CDR3nt: TGCGCCAGCAGCTTGGCGAGCGGGGCGAACACCGGGGAGCTGTTTTTT
CDR3aa: CASSLASGANTGELFF
abundance: NA
v_gene: TRBV5-1
d_gene: TRBD2
j_gene: TRBJ2-2

CDR3nt: TGTGCCAGCAGCCCGACTCTCGACAATCAGCCCCAGCATTTT
CDR3aa: CASSPTLDNQPQHF
abundance: many
v_gene: TRBV4-2
d_gene: NA
j_gene: TRBJ1-5

CDR3nt: TGCAGTGCTAATCGGGGGGGACGCACAGATACGCAGTATTTT
CDR3aa: CSANRGGRTDTQYF
abundance: NA
v_gene: TRBV20-1
d_gene: TRBD2
j_gene: TRBJ2-3

CDR3nt: TGTGCCAGCAGGGCGACAGGGGTTTGGTATGGCTACACCTTC
CDR3aa: CASRATGVWYGYTF
abundance: many
v_gene: TRBV27
d_gene: TRBD1
j_gene: TRBJ1-2

CDR3nt: TGTGCCAGTAGTATAGAGAGCAGGATGAATACGCAGTATTTT
CDR3aa: CASSIESRMNTQYF
abundance: NA
v_gene: TRBV19
d_gene: NA
j_gene: TRBJ2-3

CDR3nt: TGCGCCAGCAGCCAAGTGTCGAACAGTAATCAGCCCCAGCATTTT
CDR3aa: CASSQVSNSNQPQHF
abundance: NA
v_gene: TRBV4-1
d_gene: NA
j_gene: TRBJ1-5

CDR3nt: TGTGCCAGCAGATCCCATTCAAGCGGGCCCAATCAGCCCCAGCATTTT
CDR3aa: CASRSHSSGPNQPQHF
abundance: many
v_gene: TRBV7-2
d_gene: NA
j_gene: TRBJ1-5

CDR3nt: TGTGCCAGCAGCCCTCTAGCGGGGGGACATAACAATGAGCAGTTCTTC
CDR3aa: CASSPLAGGHNNEQFF
abundance: many
v_gene: TRBV11-2
d_gene: TRBD2
j_gene: TRBJ2-1

CDR3nt: TGCGCCAGCAGCTTGGAGGGGACGAACAATCAGCCCCAGCATTTT
CDR3aa: CASSLEGTNNQPQHF
abundance: few
v_gene: TRBV5-1
d_gene: NA
j_gene: TRBJ1-5

CDR3nt: TGTGCCAGCAGCTTATCCCCCAACTACGAGCAATACTTC
CDR3aa: CASSLSPNYEQYF
abundance: many
v_gene: TRBV7-2
d_gene: NA
j_gene: TRBJ2-7

CDR3nt: TGCAGCGTTGACCAGGGACGTGGCTACACCTTC
CDR3aa: CSVDQGRGYTF
abundance: NA
v_gene: TRBV29-1
d_gene: NA
j_gene: TRBJ1-2

CDR3nt: TGTGCCAGCAGCGTTCATGGGTTAGGGGAGACCCAGTACTTC
CDR3aa: CASSVHGLGETQYF
abundance: many
v_gene: TRBV9
d_gene: NA
j_gene: TRBJ2-5

CDR3nt: TGTGCCAGCAGTTCCCATCCCGGCCGGGACACAGATACGCAGTATTTT
CDR3aa: CASSSHPGRDTDTQYF
abundance: NA
v_gene: TRBV12-3/TRBV12-4
d_gene: NA
j_gene: TRBJ2-3

CDR3nt: TGTGCCAGCACGCAAGTCCTCACCAGACAGGGAAGAAGACTGAACACTGAAGCTTTCTTT
CDR3aa: CASTQVLTRQGRRLNTEAFF
abundance: many
v_gene: TRBV11-2
d_gene: TRBD1
j_gene: TRBJ1-1

CDR3nt: TGTGCCAGCAGTCCCAACAGGGATTACTACGAGCAGTACTTC
CDR3aa: CASSPNRDYYEQYF
abundance: many
v_gene: TRBV7-2
d_gene: NA
j_gene: TRBJ2-7

CDR3nt: TGTGCCAGCAGTTTCTCTCTCCAAGCGGAGACCCAGTACTTC
CDR3aa: CASSFSLQAETQYF
abundance: many
v_gene: TRBV12-3/TRBV12-4
d_gene: NA
j_gene: TRBJ2-5

CDR3nt: TGTGCCACCAGGGACAGCTACACCGGGGAGCTGTTTTTT
CDR3aa: CATRDSYTGELFF
abundance: few
v_gene: TRBV24-1
d_gene: NA
j_gene: TRBJ2-2

CDR3nt: TGTGCCAGCAGTTACCGGGACAACTATGGCTACACCTTC
CDR3aa: CASSYRDNYGYTF
abundance: many
v_gene: TRBV6-2/TRBV6-3
d_gene: NA
j_gene: TRBJ1-2

CDR3nt: TGTGCCAGCAGCTCCGGGCTTCCCAGGACTGAGCAGTTCTTC
CDR3aa: CASSSGLPRTEQFF
abundance: few
v_gene: TRBV11-2
d_gene: NA
j_gene: TRBJ2-1

CDR3nt: TGTGCCAGCAGTTTAACATGGACAGGGGTTGGCACTGAAGCTTTCTTT
CDR3aa: CASSLTWTGVGTEAFF
abundance: NA
v_gene: TRBV27
d_gene: TRBD1
j_gene: TRBJ1-1

CDR3nt: TGTGCCACCGCCCGGCCTACAGGGGCAAATCAGCCCCAGCATTTT
CDR3aa: CATARPTGANQPQHF
abundance: many
v_gene: TRBV28
d_gene: TRBD1
j_gene: TRBJ1-5

CDR3nt: TGTGCCAGCAGCTTCCGGGACTACACAGATACGCAGTATTTT
CDR3aa: CASSFRDYTDTQYF
abundance: NA
v_gene: TRBV7-2
d_gene: TRBD2
j_gene: TRBJ2-3

CDR3nt: TGTGCCAGCAGCGGACGCAGGGGCGCAGAGACCCAGTACTTC
CDR3aa: CASSGRRGAETQYF
abundance: NA
v_gene: TRBV7-9
d_gene: NA
j_gene: TRBJ2-5

CDR3nt: TGTGCCAGCAGCTCGGGTATGACCTCCCAGAGGGATACGCAGTATTTT
CDR3aa: CASSSGMTSQRDTQYF
abundance: few
v_gene: TRBV5-4
d_gene: NA
j_gene: TRBJ2-3

CDR3nt: TGCAGTGCGGCAGGGGGCAGAATCTACGAGCAGTACTTC
CDR3aa: CSAAGGRIYEQYF
abundance: many
v_gene: TRBV20-1
d_gene: TRBD1
j_gene: TRBJ2-7

CDR3nt: TGTGCCAGCAGCTTACAGGGAGAGACCCAGTACTTC
CDR3aa: CASSLQGETQYF
abundance: medium-sized
v_gene: TRBV11-2
d_gene: NA
j_gene: TRBJ2-5

CDR3nt: TGCAGTGCTAGAGGAGGGGGAAACTATGGCTACACCTTC
CDR3aa: CSARGGGNYGYTF
abundance: many
v_gene: TRBV20-1
d_gene: NA
j_gene: TRBJ1-2

CDR3nt: TGTGCCAGCAGCCCGGACTCGGATGAGCAGTTCTTC
CDR3aa: CASSPDSDEQFF
abundance: NA
v_gene: TRBV12-3/TRBV12-4
d_gene: NA
j_gene: TRBJ2-1

CDR3nt: TGTGCCAGCAGCTTCGACAGACACAACTTCTATGGCTACACCTTC
CDR3aa: CASSFDRHNFYGYTF
abundance: few
v_gene: TRBV5-5
d_gene: NA
j_gene: TRBJ1-2

CDR3nt: TGTGCCAGCAGCCAGCCAGCAGGCAAAGAGACCCAGTACTTC
CDR3aa: CASSQPAGKETQYF
abundance: few
v_gene: TRBV3-1
d_gene: NA
j_gene: TRBJ2-5

CDR3nt: TGTGCCAGCAGTTTCCCATCATTGACCCAAGGGACATACCCCCAAAATGAGCAGTTCTTC
CDR3aa: CASSFPSLTQGTYPQNEQFF
abundance: few
v_gene: TRBV6-6
d_gene: NA
j_gene: TRBJ2-1